One sample yielded the 24 T cell receptor beta chains listed below, sequenced in a study of T cell repertoires in cytomegalovirus infection. Their antigens are not known. TCRdb used MiXCR to reprocess the reads, holding one entry per CDR3 protein. The sample shows roughly 310,000 distinct CDR3 sequences, roughly 29% of them seen only once. The sequencing here drew on cultured PBMCs, taken from culture after CMV antigen stimulation. The receptors come from a human donor in good health (CMV status not recorded). Some clones in this sample may be carry-over from other donors' samples.

This clonotype was counted only a few times. The V and J genes are TRBV25-1 and TRBJ1-2; the match to TRBD1 covers 7 bases. Germline CDR1 is MGHDK and CDR2 is SYGVNS. The CDR3 totals 14 residues. Germline trimming cut 4 bases from V and 2 bases from J; bases unmatched to any gene: 4. The CDR3 protein is CASSAQGGNYGYTF. Here the CDR3 DNA reads TGTGCCAGCAGTGCCCAGGGGGGGAACTATGGCTACACCTTC.

This chain links TRBV9 with TRBJ1-5; TRBD1 might be the D (5 bases). The CDR3 consists of 14 residues. V shed 4 bases and J shed 3 bases, with 11 bases lying between them. Germline V CDR1 and CDR2: SGDLS, YYNGEE. Here the CDR3 DNA reads TGTGCCAGCAGCCCGAGACAGAACAATCAGCCCCAGCATTTT. Translating it yields CASSPRQNNQPQHF.

This sequence joins TRBV7-6 and TRBJ2-7, with 7 bases aligning to TRBD1. CDR3 length equals 15 residues. Germline V gene data show CDR1 as SGHVS and CDR2 as FNYEAQ. J was trimmed by 4 bases and V by 6 bases; bases with no gene match: 12. The CDR3: CASSYAPGTEYEQYF. Here the CDR3 DNA reads TGTGCCAGCAGTTATGCCCCCGGGACAGAGTACGAGCAGTACTTC.

A remark on this clonotype: A much larger clone is a single base away; this may be a read error. V usage is TRBV28 and J usage is TRBJ1-2; 7 bases line up with TRBD1. From germline, CDR1 is MDHEN and CDR2 SYDVKM. Losses at the gene ends were 6 bases for V and 4 bases for J; bases not matched to a gene: 5. The CDR3 spans 13 residues. The CDR3 is CASRPGQLYGYTF. DNA of the CDR3: TGTGCCAGCAGACCGGGACAGCTCTATGGCTACACCTTC.

The chain combines TRBV20-1 with TRBJ2-3; D could derive from TRBD1 or TRBD2 (5 bases each). CDR1 is DFQATT, CDR2 SNEGSKA, per germline (reference sequence). This CDR3 is 16 amino acids long. The V end lost 3 bases, the J end lost 6 bases, and 22 bases lay between the germline ends. DNA of the CDR3: TGCAGTGCTAGGAACTTTCAGGGAGCCGGACGGGATACGCAGTATTTT. This gives the protein CSARNFQGAGRDTQYF.

There are a few counts of this clonotype. V is TRBV7-2 and J is TRBJ2-1; 7 bases align to TRBD2. CDR3 length: 14 amino acids. With V trimmed by 1 base and J by 7 bases, 4 bases remained unmatched. Germline lookup yields CDR1 SGHTA and CDR2 FQGNSA. CDR3 residues: CASSLDAGVNEQFF. CDR3 DNA: TGTGCCAGCAGCTTAGATGCGGGGGTTAATGAGCAGTTCTTC.

In its sample, this clonotype was seen many times. The chain has TRBV7-9 and TRBJ1-1; the D is unclear. Germline V gene data show CDR1 as SEHNR and CDR2 as FQNEAQ (reference sequence). Deletions cut 5 bases from V and 0 bases from J, with 13 bases between. The CDR3 contains 15 residues. The CDR3 reads CASSPLGGLNTEAFF. The CDR3 bases are TGTGCCAGCAGCCCACTTGGAGGGTTGAACACTGAAGCTTTCTTT. The whole variable domain, filled in from reference TRBV7-9 and TRBJ1-1, reads DTGVSQNPRHKITKRGQNVTFRCDPISEHNRLYWYRQTLGQGPEFLTYFQNEAQLEKSRLLSDRFSAERPKGSFSTLEIQRTEQGDSAMYLCASSPLGGLNTEAFFGQGTRLTVV.

Only a few counts were recorded for this clonotype. This chain links TRBV11-2 with TRBJ2-1; tentative D call: TRBD2 (6 bases). V lost 8 bases to trimming and J lost 10 bases, with 12 bases between them. The CDR3 loop spans 11 amino acids. The germline CDR1 and CDR2 sequences are SGHAT and FQNNGV. The CDR3 coding sequence is TGTGCCAGCGGTTCGGCGGGGGAGCAGTTCTTC. Its translation: CASGSAGEQFF.

This chain links TRBV24-1 with TRBJ1-4, with D possibly TRBD1 on 5 matching bases. V was pared by 7 bases and J by 14 bases, with 13 bases between. This CDR3 has 11 amino acids. Looked up from germline, CDR1 is KGHDR and CDR2 is SFDVKD. DNA of the CDR3: TGTGCCACCAGGACGGGACGGACCCTGTTTTTT. It codes for CATRTGRTLFF.

In the case of this clonotype: One end of the junction varies from germline; a read error may be responsible. The V gene is TRBV7-6, the J gene TRBJ2-7, with 7 bases that match TRBD1. The CDR3 runs to 14 residues. From germline, CDR1 is SGHVS and CDR2 FNYEAQ. CDR3 region: CASSLGGAFDEQYF. In nucleotides, the CDR3 is TGTGCCAGCAGTTTAGGGGGCGCGTTCGACGAGCAGTACTTC.

In its sample, this clonotype was seen a few times. J is TRBJ1-1 and V is TRBV11-2, with D possibly being TRBD1 (6 bases). CDR1 is SGHAT and CDR2 is FQNNGV in the germline V gene. The CDR3 is made up of 14 amino acids. Trimming took off 5 bases at V and 4 bases at J, with 14 bases between the two ends. CDR3 nucleotides: TGTGCCAGCAGCACTCAGGGGTTTAGCACTGAAGCTTTCTTT. Its protein product is CASSTQGFSTEAFF.

This clonotype was observed once. The genes are TRBV20-1 and TRBJ2-7; perhaps TRBD2 as D (5 bases). CDR1 DFQATT and CDR2 SNEGSKA come from the germline V gene (reference sequence). The CDR3 runs to 15 residues. Deletions cut 5 bases from V and 0 bases from J, with 17 bases between. This CDR3 is CSASPSRRGSYEQYF. CDR3 coding DNA: TGCAGTGCTTCGCCTTCTCGTCGGGGCTCCTACGAGCAGTACTTC.

The chain combines TRBV19 with TRBJ1-5; possible D gene TRBD1, 5 bases. CDR1 is LNHDA and CDR2 is SQIVND in the germline V gene (reference sequence). This CDR3 contains 14 residues. The V end was cut by 3 bases, the J end by 6 bases, with 12 bases between. In DNA form, the CDR3 reads TGTGCCAGTAGTATCGGGGGTGAGGGTCAGCCCCAGCATTTT. Translating gives CASSIGGEGQPQHF. Using reference TRBV19 and TRBJ1-5 for the parts outside the CDR3, the full variable domain is DGGITQSPKYLFRKEGQNVTLSCEQNLNHDAMYWYRQDPGQGLRLIYYSQIVNDFQKGDIAEGYSVSREKKESFPLTVTSAQKNPTAFYLCASSIGGEGQPQHFGDGTRLSIL.

This clonotype was found a few times. V and J are TRBV7-2 and TRBJ1-2, with D hard to call. V was trimmed by 5 bases and J by 4 bases, leaving 14 bases between them. CDR1 and CDR2 (germline): SGHTA, FQGNSA. The CDR3 is 14 amino acids. In nucleotides, the CDR3 is TGTGCCAGCAGCCCTTTAGGAGTTAGCTATGGCTACACCTTC. It specifies CASSPLGVSYGYTF.

The CDR3 is CASSFDRGGYEQYF. The CDR3 DNA reads TGTGCCAGCAGCTTCGACAGGGGAGGTTACGAGCAGTACTTC. This chain joins TRBV6-5 and TRBJ2-7; 8 bases fit TRBD1. Germline V gene lookup returns CDR1 MNHEY and CDR2 SVGAGI. The CDR3 extends over 14 amino acids. J lost 4 bases, V lost 6 bases, and 8 bases had no gene match.

This clonotype appeared many times. The V call is TRBV7-2, the J call TRBJ1-1, with 8 bases identical to TRBD1. V was pared by 1 base and J by 11 bases, with 6 bases of the junction left unmatched. CDR3 length: 13 residues. Germline CDR1 reads SGHTA; CDR2 reads FQGNSA. The CDR3 spells CASSLENRGRAFF. CDR3 DNA: TGTGCCAGCAGCTTAGAAAACAGGGGGAGGGCTTTCTTT.

This clonotype was found a few times. This chain joins TRBV7-2 and TRBJ1-1; maybe TRBD1 (6 bases). The ends were cut back, 1 base at V and 3 bases at J, with 15 bases in the middle. The CDR3 extends over 16 amino acids. From germline, CDR1 is SGHTA and CDR2 FQGNSA. The chain's CDR3 is CASSLVGGPHHTEAFF. The DNA for the CDR3 is TGTGCCAGCAGCTTAGTTGGGGGGCCTCATCACACTGAAGCTTTCTTT.

This clonotype has a single count. This CDR3 reads CAWSVDSNQPQHF. The CDR3 region has the DNA TGTGCCTGGAGTGTAGATAGCAATCAGCCCCAGCATTTT. V gene TRBV30 combines with J gene TRBJ1-5; D uncertain. Per the germline V gene, CDR1 is GTSNPN and CDR2 is SVGIG (reference sequence). Trimming took off 0 bases at V and 0 bases at J, with 3 bases between the two ends. This CDR3 has 13 amino acids.

The chain is built from TRBV28 and TRBJ2-2, with 9 bases aligning to TRBD1. The CDR3 has 16 amino acids. Germline CDR1 MDHEN, CDR2 SYDVKM. The trim removed 5 bases at V and 7 bases at J, leaving 11 bases unmatched. The CDR3 DNA is TGTGCCAGCAGTAGGGGACAGGGAAGTAAGAACGGGGAGCTGTTTTTT. The encoded protein is CASSRGQGSKNGELFF.

This clonotype was seen a handful of times. At one of its ends the junction is not consistent with the germline gene, which may arise from a read error. V and J are TRBV7-2 and TRBJ1-2; the D is unclear. Germline CDR1 reads SGHTA; CDR2 reads FQGNSA. The CDR3 consists of 18 residues. The CDR3: CASGLPSQRAPKAYGYTF. The CDR3 coding sequence is TGTGCCAGCGGCTTGCCCTCACAACGAGCACCGAAGGCCTATGGCTACACCTTC.

In its sample, this clonotype was seen a few times. Written as DNA, the CDR3 is TGTGCCAGCAGAGGTGGAAGGCATGAAAAACTGTTTTTT. As protein: CASRGGRHEKLFF. V and J are TRBV28 and TRBJ1-4; D is unclear. V was shortened by 6 bases and J by 6 bases, with 11 bases between the two germline ends. The CDR3 has 13 residues. Germline CDR1 reads MDHEN; CDR2 reads SYDVKM.

This clonotype was counted only a few times. This chain links TRBV12-3 or TRBV12-4 with TRBJ2-7, with TRBD1 matching over 8 bases. V shed 6 bases, J shed 4 bases, and the junction held 5 bases outside the gene matches. The CDR3 is 13 amino acids. The CDR3: CASRSGGWYEQYF. The DNA of the CDR3 is TGTGCCAGCAGATCAGGGGGCTGGTACGAGCAGTACTTC.

The CDR3, as DNA: TGTGCCAGTAGCCACCTGACAGGGGGCAACACTGAAGCTTTCTTT. Its protein is CASSHLTGGNTEAFF. This sequence joins TRBV19 and TRBJ1-1; 10 nucleotides line up with TRBD1. Losses at the gene ends were 6 bases for V and 2 bases for J; bases not matched to a gene: 6. Per germline, CDR1 LNHDA and CDR2 SQIVND (reference sequence). This CDR3 region has 15 residues.

The chain employs TRBV7-2 and TRBJ2-5; a weak D match, TRBD1 (6 bases). Germline V gene sequence: CDR1 SGHTA, CDR2 FQGNSA. V gave up 5 bases and J gave up 2 bases, with 9 bases separating them. The CDR3 has 13 amino acids. In DNA, the CDR3 is TGTGCCAGCAGCAGGACAGCTCAAGAGACCCAGTACTTC. This gives the protein CASSRTAQETQYF. The variable domain in full, completed from reference TRBV7-2 and TRBJ2-5, reads GAGVSQSPSNKVTEKGKDVELRCDPISGHTALYWYRQSLGQGLEFLIYFQGNSAPDKSGLPSDRFSAERTGGSVSTLTIQRTQQEDSAVYLCASSRTAQETQYFGPGTRLLVL.